This T cell receptor (beta chain) derives from a study of lymphopenia after photon versus proton radiotherapy. Overall study results and limits: Relative stability marked proton patients; photon patients lost diversity and naive cells.

The V and J ends lost 1 base and 0 bases respectively, with 9 bases between them. The CDR3 covers 15 residues. Germline assignment: CDR1 SEHNR and CDR2 FQNEAQ (reference sequence). With respect to this clone: Its antigen is not identified.

Sequencing was performed with immunoSEQ multiplex PCR; in TCRdb, only in-frame clones are kept and a portion is missing. The data contain 68,000 or so clones, roughly 90% of them singletons. The chain joins TRBV7-9 to TRBJ1-1; D may be TRBD1 (6 bases). The sample was peripheral blood, taken from a patient treated with photon-based radiotherapy. This receptor was identified in a woman aged 70-85 years with pancreatic cancer. CDR3 loop: CASSLGQAMNTEAFF. CDR3 nucleotide sequence: TGTGCCAGCAGCTTAGGACAGGCCATGAACACTGAAGCTTTCTTT.